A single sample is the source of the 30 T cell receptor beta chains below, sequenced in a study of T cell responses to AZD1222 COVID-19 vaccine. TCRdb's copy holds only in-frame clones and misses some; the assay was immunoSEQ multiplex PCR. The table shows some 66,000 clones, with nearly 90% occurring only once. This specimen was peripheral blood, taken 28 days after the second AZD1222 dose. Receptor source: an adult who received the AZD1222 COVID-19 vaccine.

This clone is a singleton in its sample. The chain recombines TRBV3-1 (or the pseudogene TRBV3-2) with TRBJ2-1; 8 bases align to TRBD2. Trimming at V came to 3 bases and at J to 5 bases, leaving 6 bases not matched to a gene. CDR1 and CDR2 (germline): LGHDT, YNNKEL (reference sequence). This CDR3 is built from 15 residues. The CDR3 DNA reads TGTGCCAGCAGCCACCCGGGAGGGCCCCACAATGAGCAGTTCTTC. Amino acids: CASSHPGGPHNEQFF.

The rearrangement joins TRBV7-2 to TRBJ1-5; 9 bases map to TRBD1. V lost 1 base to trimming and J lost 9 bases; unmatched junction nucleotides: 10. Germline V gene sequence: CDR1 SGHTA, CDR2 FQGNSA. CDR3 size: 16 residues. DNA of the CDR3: TGTGCCAGCAGCTTAGGGGGACAGGGTAGGACATCGCCCCAGCATTTT. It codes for CASSLGGQGRTSPQHF.

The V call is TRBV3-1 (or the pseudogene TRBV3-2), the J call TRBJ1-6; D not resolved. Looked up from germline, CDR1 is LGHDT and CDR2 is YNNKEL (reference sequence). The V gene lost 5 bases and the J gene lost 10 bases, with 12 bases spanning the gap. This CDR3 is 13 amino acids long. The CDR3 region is CASSSTWRSPLHF. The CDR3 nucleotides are TGTGCCAGCAGCTCTACCTGGCGCTCACCCCTCCACTTT.

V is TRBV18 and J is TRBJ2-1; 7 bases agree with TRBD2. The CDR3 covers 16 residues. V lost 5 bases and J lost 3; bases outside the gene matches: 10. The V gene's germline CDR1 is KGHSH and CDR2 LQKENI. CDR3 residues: CASSASRLAVYNEQFF. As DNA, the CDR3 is TGTGCCAGCTCAGCCAGCAGGCTAGCGGTCTACAATGAGCAGTTCTTC.

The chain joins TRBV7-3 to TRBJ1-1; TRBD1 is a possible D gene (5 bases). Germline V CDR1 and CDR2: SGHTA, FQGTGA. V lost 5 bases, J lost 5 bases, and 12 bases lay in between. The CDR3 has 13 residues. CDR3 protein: CASSTQAETEAFF. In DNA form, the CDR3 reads TGTGCCAGCAGCACACAGGCGGAGACTGAAGCTTTCTTT.

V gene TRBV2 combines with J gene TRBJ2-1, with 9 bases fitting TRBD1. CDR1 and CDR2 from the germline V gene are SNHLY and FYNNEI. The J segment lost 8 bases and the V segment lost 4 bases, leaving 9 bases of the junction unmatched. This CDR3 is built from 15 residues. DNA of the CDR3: TGTGCCAGCAGTGCTCCGGGGGACAGGGAGGATGAGCAGTTCTTC. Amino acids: CASSAPGDREDEQFF.

CDR3 coding DNA: TGCGCCAGCAGCCAAGATATGGGGAGGCAGGGGACCCAGCATTTT. Its protein product is CASSQDMGRQGTQHF. The chain has TRBV4-3 and TRBJ1-5, with a possible D match to TRBD1 (6 bases). V dropped 0 bases and J dropped 11 bases, with 17 bases sitting between them. The germline CDR1 and CDR2 sequences are LGHNA and YSLEER. The CDR3 has 15 amino acids.

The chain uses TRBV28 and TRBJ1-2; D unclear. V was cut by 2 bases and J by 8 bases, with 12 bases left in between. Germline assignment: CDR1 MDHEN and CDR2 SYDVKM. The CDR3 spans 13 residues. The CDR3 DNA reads TGTGCCAGCAGTTTAAGGGTTCCAAACGGCTACACCTTC. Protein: CASSLRVPNGYTF.

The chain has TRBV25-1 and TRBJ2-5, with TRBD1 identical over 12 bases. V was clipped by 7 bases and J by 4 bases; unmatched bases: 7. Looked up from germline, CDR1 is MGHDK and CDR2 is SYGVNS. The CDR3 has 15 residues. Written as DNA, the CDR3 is TGTGCCAGCACTGTGGGGACAGGGGGCTTAGAGACCCAGTACTTC. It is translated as CASTVGTGGLETQYF.

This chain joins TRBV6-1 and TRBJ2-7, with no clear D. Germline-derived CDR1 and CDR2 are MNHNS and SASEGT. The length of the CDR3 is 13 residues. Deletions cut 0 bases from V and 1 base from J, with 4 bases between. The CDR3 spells CASSEAMSYEQYF. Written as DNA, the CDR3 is TGTGCCAGCAGTGAAGCAATGTCCTACGAGCAGTACTTC.

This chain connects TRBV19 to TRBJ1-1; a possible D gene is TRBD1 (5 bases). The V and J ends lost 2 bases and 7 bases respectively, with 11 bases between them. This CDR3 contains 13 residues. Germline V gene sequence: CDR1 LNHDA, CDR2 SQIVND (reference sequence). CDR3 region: CASSITQGDEAFF. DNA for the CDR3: TGTGCCAGTAGTATAACCCAGGGCGATGAAGCTTTCTTT.

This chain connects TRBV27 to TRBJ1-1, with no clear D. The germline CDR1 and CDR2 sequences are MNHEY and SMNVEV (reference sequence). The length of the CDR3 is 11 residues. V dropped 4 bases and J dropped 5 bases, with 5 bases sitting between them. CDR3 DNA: TGTGCCAGCAGTTCGGGAACTGAAGCTTTCTTT. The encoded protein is CASSSGTEAFF.

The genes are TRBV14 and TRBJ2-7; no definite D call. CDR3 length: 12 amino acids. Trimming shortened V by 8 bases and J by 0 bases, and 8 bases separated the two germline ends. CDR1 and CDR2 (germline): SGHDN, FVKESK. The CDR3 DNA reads TGTGCCAGCGGCAGATTCTCCTACGAGCAGTACTTC. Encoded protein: CASGRFSYEQYF.

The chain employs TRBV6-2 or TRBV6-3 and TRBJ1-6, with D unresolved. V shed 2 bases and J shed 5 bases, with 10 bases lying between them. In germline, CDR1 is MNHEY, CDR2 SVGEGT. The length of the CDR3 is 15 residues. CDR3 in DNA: TGTGCCAGCAGTTACACCGACACAGATAATTCACCCCTCCACTTT. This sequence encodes CASSYTDTDNSPLHF.

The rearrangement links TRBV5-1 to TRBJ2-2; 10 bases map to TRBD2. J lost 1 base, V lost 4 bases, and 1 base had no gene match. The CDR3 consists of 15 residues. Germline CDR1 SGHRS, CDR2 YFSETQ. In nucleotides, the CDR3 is TGCGCCAGCAGCCCTAGCGGGGGGAACACCGGGGAGCTGTTTTTT. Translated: CASSPSGGNTGELFF. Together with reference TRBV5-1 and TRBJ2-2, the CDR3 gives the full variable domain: KAGVTQTPRYLIKTRGQQVTLSCSPISGHRSVSWYQQTPGQGLQFLFEYFSETQRNKGNFPGRFSGRQFSNSRSEMNVSTLELGDSALYLCASSPSGGNTGELFFGEGSRLTVL.

CDR3 DNA sequence: TGTGCCAGCAGCTTGGGTAACAGGCCAAATCAGCCCCAGCATTTT. Translation gives CASSLGNRPNQPQHF. The J gene is TRBJ1-5, the V gene TRBV7-9; D may be TRBD1 (5 bases). V was pared by 3 bases and J by 4 bases, with 13 bases between. Looked up from germline, CDR1 is SEHNR and CDR2 is FQNEAQ (reference sequence). The CDR3 consists of 15 residues.

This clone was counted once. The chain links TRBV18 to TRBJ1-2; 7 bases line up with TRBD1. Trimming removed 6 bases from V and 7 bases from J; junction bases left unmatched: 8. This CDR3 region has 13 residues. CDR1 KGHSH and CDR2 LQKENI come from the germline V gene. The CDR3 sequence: CASSPDRIRGYTF. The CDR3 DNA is TGTGCCAGCTCCCCGGACAGGATCCGTGGCTACACCTTC.

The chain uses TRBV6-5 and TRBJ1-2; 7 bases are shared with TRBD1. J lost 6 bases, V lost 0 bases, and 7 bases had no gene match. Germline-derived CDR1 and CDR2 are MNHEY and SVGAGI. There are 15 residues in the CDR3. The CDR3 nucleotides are TGTGCCAGCAGTTACTCAGGCAGGGGGTCTAATGGCTACACCTTC. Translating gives CASSYSGRGSNGYTF.

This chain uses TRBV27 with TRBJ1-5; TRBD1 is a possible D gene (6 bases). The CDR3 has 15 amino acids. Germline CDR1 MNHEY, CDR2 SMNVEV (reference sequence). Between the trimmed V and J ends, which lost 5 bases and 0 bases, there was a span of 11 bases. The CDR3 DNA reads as TGTGCCAGCAGTGTGACAGGTAATAGCAATCAGCCCCAGCATTTT. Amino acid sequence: CASSVTGNSNQPQHF.

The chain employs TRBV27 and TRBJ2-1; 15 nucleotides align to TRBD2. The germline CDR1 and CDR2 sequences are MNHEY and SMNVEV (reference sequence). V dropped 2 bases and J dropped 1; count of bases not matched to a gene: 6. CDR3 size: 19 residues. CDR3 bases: TGTGCCAGCAGTTTAGTCGGACTAGCGGGAGGGCAATCCTACAATGAGCAGTTCTTC. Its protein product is CASSLVGLAGGQSYNEQFF.

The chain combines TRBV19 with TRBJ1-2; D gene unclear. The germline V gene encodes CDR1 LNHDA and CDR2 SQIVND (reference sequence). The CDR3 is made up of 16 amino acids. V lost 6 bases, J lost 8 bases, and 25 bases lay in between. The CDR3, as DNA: TGTGCCAGTAGCAACACAGCCGAGCCTCAAGCACGCGGCTACACCTTC. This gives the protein CASSNTAEPQARGYTF.

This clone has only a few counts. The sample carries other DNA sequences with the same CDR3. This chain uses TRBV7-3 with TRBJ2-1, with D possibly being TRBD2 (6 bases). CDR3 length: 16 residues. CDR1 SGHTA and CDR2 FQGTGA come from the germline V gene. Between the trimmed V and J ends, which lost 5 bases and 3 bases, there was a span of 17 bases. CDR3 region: CASSPNPGLHYNEQFF. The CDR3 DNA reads TGTGCCAGCAGCCCAAACCCGGGACTCCACTACAATGAGCAGTTCTTC.

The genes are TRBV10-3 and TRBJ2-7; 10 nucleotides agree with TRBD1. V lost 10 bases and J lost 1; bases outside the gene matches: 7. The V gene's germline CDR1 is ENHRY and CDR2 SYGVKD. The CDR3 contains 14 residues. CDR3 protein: CATILGQGSYEQYF. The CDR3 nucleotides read TGTGCCACCATCCTGGGACAGGGGTCCTACGAGCAGTACTTC.

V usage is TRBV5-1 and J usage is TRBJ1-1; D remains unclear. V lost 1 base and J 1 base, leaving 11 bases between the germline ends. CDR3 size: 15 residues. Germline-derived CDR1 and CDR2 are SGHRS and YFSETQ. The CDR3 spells CASSLSPWTNTEAFF. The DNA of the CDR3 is TGCGCCAGCAGCTTGTCCCCATGGACGAACACTGAAGCTTTCTTT.

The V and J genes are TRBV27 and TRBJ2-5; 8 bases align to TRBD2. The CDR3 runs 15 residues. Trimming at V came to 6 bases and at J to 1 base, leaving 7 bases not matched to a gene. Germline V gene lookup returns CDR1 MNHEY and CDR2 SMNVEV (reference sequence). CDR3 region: CASRGSSGIQETQYF. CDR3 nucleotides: TGTGCCAGCAGAGGAAGTAGCGGGATCCAAGAGACCCAGTACTTC.

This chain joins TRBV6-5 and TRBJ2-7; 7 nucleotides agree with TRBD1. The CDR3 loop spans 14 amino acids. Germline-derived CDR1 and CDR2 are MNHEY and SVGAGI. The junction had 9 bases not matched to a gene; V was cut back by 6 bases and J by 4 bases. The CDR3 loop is CASRTPGQKYEQYF. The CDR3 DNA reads TGTGCCAGCAGAACCCCGGGACAGAAATACGAGCAGTACTTC.

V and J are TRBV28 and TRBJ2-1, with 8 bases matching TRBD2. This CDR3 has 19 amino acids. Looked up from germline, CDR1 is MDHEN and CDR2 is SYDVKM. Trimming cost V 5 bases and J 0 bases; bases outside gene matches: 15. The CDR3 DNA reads TGTGCCAGCAGTGGTTCGTGGGGGGTAGCGGGGAGCTCCTACAATGAGCAGTTCTTC. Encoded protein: CASSGSWGVAGSSYNEQFF.

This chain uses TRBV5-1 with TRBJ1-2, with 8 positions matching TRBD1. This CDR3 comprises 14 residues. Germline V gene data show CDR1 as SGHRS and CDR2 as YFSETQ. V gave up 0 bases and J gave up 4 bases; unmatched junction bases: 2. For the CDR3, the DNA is TGCGCCAGCAGCTTGGGGACAGGGCGCTATGGCTACACCTTC. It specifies CASSLGTGRYGYTF.

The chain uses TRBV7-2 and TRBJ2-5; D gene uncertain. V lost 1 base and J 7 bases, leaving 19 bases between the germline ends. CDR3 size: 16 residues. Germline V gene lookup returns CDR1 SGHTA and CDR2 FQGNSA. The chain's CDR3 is CASSLDRRAISSTQYF. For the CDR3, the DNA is TGTGCCAGCAGCTTAGATCGCAGAGCCATCAGTTCGACCCAGTACTTC.

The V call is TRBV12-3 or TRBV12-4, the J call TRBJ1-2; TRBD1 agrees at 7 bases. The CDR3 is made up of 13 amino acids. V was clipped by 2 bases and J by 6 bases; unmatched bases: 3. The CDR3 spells CASSLSTGDGYTF. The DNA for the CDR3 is TGTGCCAGCAGTTTATCCACAGGGGATGGCTACACCTTC.